This entry lists 31 T cell receptor beta chains sequenced from one sample in a study of CD8 T cells in ankylosing spondylitis. TCRdb reprocessed the 5' RACE reads via MiXCR and lists one record per CDR3 protein. This table holds 50,000 to 70,000 distinct CDR3 sequences, around 6.5% found once. The material sequenced was synovial fluid, either unsorted or a sorted T cell fraction (not recorded which). Source of these receptors: a male donor with ankylosing spondylitis.

This clonotype came up a few times. CDR3 residues: CASSEVGGVITGELFF. CDR3 in DNA: TGTGCCAGCAGTGAAGTTGGAGGGGTGATCACCGGGGAGCTGTTTTTT. The chain recombines TRBV6-1 with TRBJ2-2; a possible D gene is TRBD2 (6 bases). The ends were cut back, 1 base at V and 4 bases at J, with 13 bases in the middle. The germline V gene has CDR1 MNHNS and CDR2 SASEGT. The CDR3 extends over 16 amino acids.

This clonotype was observed a handful of times. The CDR3 here is CASSVGGGLVPYEQYF. CDR3 sequence (DNA): TGTGCCAGCAGCGTAGGGGGGGGCCTAGTCCCCTACGAGCAGTACTTC. This sequence joins TRBV9 and TRBJ2-7; weak D call: TRBD2 (7 bases). Trimming shortened V by 0 bases and J by 2 bases, and 15 bases separated the two germline ends. The germline V gene encodes CDR1 SGDLS and CDR2 YYNGEE. The CDR3 is 16 amino acids. Combining the CDR3 with reference TRBV9 and TRBJ2-7 gives the whole variable domain DSGVTQTPKHLITATGQRVTLRCSPRSGDLSVYWYQQSLDQGLQFLIQYYNGEERAKGNILERFSAQQFPDLHSELNLSSLELGDSALYFCASSVGGGLVPYEQYFGPGTRLTVT.

In its sample, this clonotype was seen once. This chain connects TRBV6-2 or TRBV6-3 to TRBJ2-1; 7 bases align to TRBD2. The CDR3 is made up of 16 amino acids. Germline V CDR1 and CDR2: MNHEY, SVGEGT. After removal of 4 bases from V and 4 bases from J, the junction contained 10 bases not matched to a gene. DNA of the CDR3: TGTGCCAGCAGTTTAGACGGGGCGGGAGAATACAATGAGCAGTTCTTC. As protein: CASSLDGAGEYNEQFF.

In this sample, this clonotype turned up many times. V and J are TRBV11-2 and TRBJ1-3; 7 bases map to TRBD1. CDR1 and CDR2 from the germline V gene are SGHAT and FQNNGV. The length of the CDR3 is 15 residues. V was clipped by 5 bases and J by 2 bases; unmatched bases: 6. The CDR3 DNA is TGTGCCAGCAGCCCAGGGGGGTTTACTGGAAACACCATATATTTT. Its protein product is CASSPGGFTGNTIYF.

This clonotype was detected only a few times. The chain couples TRBV7-9 to TRBJ2-1; maybe TRBD1 (7 bases). This CDR3 contains 14 residues. The ends were cut back, 4 bases at V and 7 bases at J, with 14 bases in the middle. Germline V gene lookup returns CDR1 SEHNR and CDR2 FQNEAQ (reference sequence). CDR3 DNA: TGTGCCAGCAGCTCCCAGGGGGGAGCGAATGAGCAGTTCTTC. It codes for CASSSQGGANEQFF.

This clonotype has a handful of counts. V and J are TRBV5-4 and TRBJ2-3; 9 bases map to TRBD2. Germline CDR1 SGHNT, CDR2 YYREEE (reference sequence). This CDR3 has 13 residues. CDR3 region: CADSSGDTDTQYF. The CDR3 DNA reads as TGTGCGGATTCTAGCGGGGACACAGATACGCAGTATTTT.

The chain has TRBV20-1 and TRBJ2-7; D might be TRBD1 or TRBD2, each matching 5 bases. Germline V gene data show CDR1 as DFQATT and CDR2 as SNEGSKA (reference sequence). This CDR3 has 15 residues. The V and J ends lost 4 bases and 3 bases respectively, with 19 bases between them. The chain's CDR3 is CSATRDGTLGYEQYF. CDR3 DNA sequence: TGCAGTGCTACTCGGGACGGCACGTTGGGCTACGAGCAGTACTTC.

This clonotype occurred many times. The gene calls are TRBV10-3 and TRBJ2-1; TRBD2 agrees at 9 bases. V dropped 10 bases and J dropped 13; count of bases not matched to a gene: 8. This CDR3 spans 11 amino acids. The germline CDR1 and CDR2 sequences are ENHRY and SYGVKD. The CDR3 sequence is CATLAGRTQFF. The CDR3 DNA is TGTGCCACCCTAGCGGGGCGAACTCAGTTCTTC.

This clonotype was recorded many times. The gene calls are TRBV4-1 and TRBJ1-6; no firm D call. The CDR3 has 13 residues. V was cut by 0 bases and J by 8 bases, with 5 bases left in between. Germline CDR1 reads MGHRA; CDR2 reads YSYEKL. CDR3 coding DNA: TGCGCCAGCAGCCAAGAAAGGTATTCACCCCTCCACTTT. Its translation: CASSQERYSPLHF.

Regarding this clonotype: This CDR3 fails to terminate in the conserved phenylalanine or tryptophan, so it likely reflects a read error. The chain employs TRBV18 and TRBJ2-7, with D tentatively TRBD2 (5 bases). Germline loops: CDR1 KGHSH, CDR2 LQKENI. With 6 bases removed from V and 4 bases from J, the gap between germline ends came to 10 bases. The CDR3 extends over 12 amino acids. The chain's CDR3 is CASSEARYEQYL. The CDR3 DNA follows: TGTGCCAGCTCGGAGGCTAGGTACGAGCAGTACTTA.

The table lists this clonotype with many counts. The V call is TRBV19, the J call TRBJ2-1, with D possibly TRBD1 on 5 matching bases. This CDR3 region has 15 residues. Trimming stripped 3 bases from V and 1 base from J, with 10 bases between. Germline V gene sequence: CDR1 LNHDA, CDR2 SQIVND (reference sequence). The CDR3 sequence: CASSIQGISYNEQFF. CDR3 in DNA: TGTGCCAGTAGTATCCAGGGAATTTCCTACAATGAGCAGTTCTTC. Variable domain in full (rest from reference TRBV19 and TRBJ2-1): DGGITQSPKYLFRKEGQNVTLSCEQNLNHDAMYWYRQDPGQGLRLIYYSQIVNDFQKGDIAEGYSVSREKKESFPLTVTSAQKNPTAFYLCASSIQGISYNEQFFGPGTRLTVL.

This clonotype was picked up many times. The V and J genes are TRBV7-8 and TRBJ2-7; D remains unclear. The germline V and J ends were trimmed by 1 base and 3 bases, with 10 bases remaining between them. Germline CDR1 reads SGHVS; CDR2 reads FQNEAQ. The CDR3 is made up of 14 amino acids. The CDR3 sequence is CASSLERGNYEQYF. In DNA, the CDR3 is TGTGCCAGCAGCTTAGAACGCGGCAACTACGAGCAGTACTTC.

This clonotype has a single count. V and J are TRBV28 and TRBJ1-4, with 7 nucleotides matching TRBD1. Germline CDR1 MDHEN, CDR2 SYDVKM. After removal of 4 bases from V and 8 bases from J, the junction contained 19 bases not matched to a gene. The CDR3 loop spans 18 amino acids. The DNA of the CDR3 is TGTGCCAGCAGTTGCCTTAGTTGTGGAAAGGGGGCAGGAGAAAAACTGTTTTTT. It yields the protein CASSCLSCGKGAGEKLFF.

The chain is built from TRBV6-2 or TRBV6-3 and TRBJ2-5; D is tentatively TRBD1 or TRBD2 (6 bases each). Germline CDR1 is MNHEY and CDR2 is SVGEGT. V lost 6 bases and J 3 bases, leaving 17 bases between the germline ends. The length of the CDR3 is 15 residues. DNA for the CDR3: TGTGCCAGCAGCGGGTTCGGGGGCAGCAAAGAGACCCAGTACTTC. Its translation is CASSGFGGSKETQYF.

DNA for the CDR3: TGTGCCACCCGCGTGGGTGAAGAGACCCAGTACTTC. It yields the protein CATRVGEETQYF. The chain links TRBV6-5 to TRBJ2-5; no firm D call. The CDR3 spans 12 residues. In germline, CDR1 is MNHEY, CDR2 SVGAGI. V lost 10 bases and J 3 bases, leaving 12 bases between the germline ends.

The chain uses TRBV6-6 and TRBJ2-7, with D possibly matching TRBD1 (5 bases). There are 12 residues in the CDR3. Trimming stripped 2 bases from V and 6 bases from J, with 8 bases between. Germline CDR1 is MNHNY and CDR2 is SVGAGI (reference sequence). This CDR3 reads CASSYAGAEQYF. CDR3 coding DNA: TGTGCCAGCAGTTACGCTGGGGCCGAGCAGTACTTC.

This clonotype was seen ten or more times. The CDR3: CASSQGQGFPNEKLFF. The CDR3, as DNA: TGTGCCAGCAGTCAGGGACAGGGTTTCCCTAATGAAAAACTGTTTTTT. The chain carries TRBV27 and TRBJ1-4; 9 bases are a match to TRBD1. V was pared by 5 bases and J by 3 bases, with 7 bases of the junction left unmatched. CDR3 size: 16 residues. Germline V gene lookup returns CDR1 MNHEY and CDR2 SMNVEV (reference sequence).

The gene calls are TRBV6-6 and TRBJ2-5, with D possibly being TRBD1 or TRBD2 (5 bases each). This CDR3 comprises 15 residues. Germline CDR1 MNHNY, CDR2 SVGAGI (reference sequence). V was shortened by 2 bases and J by 2 bases, with 12 bases between the two germline ends. The CDR3 loop is CASSYPGTIQETQYF. The CDR3 bases are TGTGCCAGCAGTTACCCGGGGACCATACAAGAGACCCAGTACTTC.

This clonotype appeared many times. CDR3 in DNA: TGTGCCAGCAGTTTATGGGACAGAATAGGGGCAGATACGCAGTATTTT. Amino acid sequence: CASSLWDRIGADTQYF. V usage is TRBV28 and J usage is TRBJ2-3; D is possibly TRBD1 (6 bases). V lost 0 bases to trimming and J lost 4 bases, with 14 bases between them. CDR3 size: 16 residues. Germline V gene sequence: CDR1 MDHEN, CDR2 SYDVKM.

This clonotype has ten or more counts. The chain is built from TRBV19 and TRBJ2-3; D not resolved. This CDR3 comprises 14 residues. V dropped 3 bases and J dropped 3 bases, with 10 bases sitting between them. Germline V lookup: CDR1 LNHDA, CDR2 SQIVND (reference sequence). The DNA of the CDR3 is TGTGCCAGTAGTATGGCGCGTGGAACAGATACGCAGTATTTT. The encoded protein is CASSMARGTDTQYF.

There are many counts of this clonotype. The gene calls are TRBV7-9 and TRBJ2-1; maybe TRBD2 (6 bases). Germline values: CDR1 SEHNR, CDR2 FQNEAQ (reference sequence). CDR3 length: 15 amino acids. V was clipped by 7 bases and J by 2 bases, with 15 bases between them. The CDR3: CASTSAPSAYNEQFF. Here the CDR3 DNA reads TGTGCCAGCACCTCAGCTCCTAGCGCCTACAATGAGCAGTTCTTC.

This clonotype was seen many times. V is TRBV12-3 or TRBV12-4 and J is TRBJ2-3; D tentatively reads TRBD1 or TRBD2 (6 bases each). Trimming took off 1 base at V and 4 bases at J, with 12 bases between the two ends. The length of the CDR3 is 15 residues. Written as DNA, the CDR3 is TGTGCCAGCAGTTTAGAGAGGGGGGAGGCAGATACGCAGTATTTT. Its protein product is CASSLERGEADTQYF.

The table lists this clonotype with many counts. The rearrangement links TRBV5-1 to TRBJ2-5; 8 bases are a match to TRBD1. Germline CDR1 and CDR2: SGHRS and YFSETQ. The CDR3 is 15 amino acids. Unmatched junction bases numbered 9, after V lost 4 bases and J lost 4 bases. The CDR3 nucleotides are TGCGCCAGCAGCCGCGGACAGGGAGGCGGAGAGACCCAGTACTTC. Protein: CASSRGQGGGETQYF.

This clonotype was counted many times. The genes are TRBV5-1 and TRBJ1-6; 7 nucleotides align to TRBD1. CDR1 and CDR2 (germline): SGHRS, YFSETQ. The length of the CDR3 is 13 residues. The V and J ends lost 3 bases and 8 bases, in that order; junction bases with no gene match: 2. Written as DNA, the CDR3 is TGCGCCAGCAGCTCAACAGGGGATTCACCCCTCCACTTT. It encodes CASSSTGDSPLHF. The full variable domain, with the rest looked up from reference TRBV5-1 and TRBJ1-6, is KAGVTQTPRYLIKTRGQQVTLSCSPISGHRSVSWYQQTPGQGLQFLFEYFSETQRNKGNFPGRFSGRQFSNSRSEMNVSTLELGDSALYLCASSSTGDSPLHFGNGTRLTVT.

This clonotype came up a few times. The CDR3 loop reads CASFPQGNYNSPLHF. As DNA, the CDR3 is TGTGCCAGCTTTCCCCAGGGAAACTATAATTCACCCCTCCACTTT. The rearrangement uses TRBV28 and TRBJ1-6; tentatively, D is TRBD1 (5 bases). CDR1 and CDR2 from the germline V gene are MDHEN and SYDVKM. The CDR3 covers 15 residues. With 8 bases removed from V and 3 bases from J, the gap between germline ends came to 14 bases.

This clonotype qualifies as medium-sized. This rearrangement joins TRBV29-1 to TRBJ2-2; the match to TRBD2 covers 7 bases. CDR3 length: 16 residues. The germline CDR1 and CDR2 sequences are SQVTM and ANQGSEA. Trimming removed 3 bases from V and 4 bases from J; junction bases left unmatched: 11. For the CDR3, the DNA is TGCAGCGTTGAGGTCCGGCGGGAGTGGAGCACCGGGGAGCTGTTTTTT. This codes for CSVEVRREWSTGELFF.

This clonotype was seen repeatedly, ten times or more. This chain connects TRBV7-2 to TRBJ2-7; 9 nucleotides agree with TRBD2. V was pared by 5 bases and J by 3 bases, with 5 bases of the junction left unmatched. There are 14 residues in the CDR3. Per the germline V gene, CDR1 is SGHTA and CDR2 is FQGNSA. The CDR3 bases are TGTGCCAGCAGCGCTAGCGGGACCAACTACGAGCAGTACTTC. Encoded protein: CASSASGTNYEQYF.

The chain has TRBV11-2 and TRBJ2-1; TRBD2 agrees at 9 bases. In germline, CDR1 is SGHAT, CDR2 FQNNGV. After removal of 2 bases from V and 2 bases from J, the junction contained 7 bases not matched to a gene. This CDR3 spans 17 amino acids. CDR3 sequence (DNA): TGTGCCAGCAGCTTATCCCGCGGCGGGAGGGCCTACAATGAGCAGTTCTTC. Its translation: CASSLSRGGRAYNEQFF. Using reference TRBV11-2 and TRBJ2-1 for the parts outside the CDR3, the full variable domain is EAGVAQSPRYKIIEKRQSVAFWCNPISGHATLYWYQQILGQGPKLLIQFQNNGVVDDSQLPKDRFSAERLKGVDSTLKIQPAKLEDSAVYLCASSLSRGGRAYNEQFFGPGTRLTVL.

This clonotype has ten or more counts. The chain uses TRBV7-9 and TRBJ1-4; D may be TRBD1 (5 bases). Per the germline V gene, CDR1 is SEHNR and CDR2 is FQNEAQ (reference sequence). CDR3 size: 13 residues. Trimming pared 2 bases from V and 8 bases from J, leaving 9 bases between. This chain's CDR3 is CASSLQGLEKLFF. DNA of the CDR3: TGTGCCAGCAGCTTACAGGGATTGGAAAAACTGTTTTTT.

Only a few counts were recorded for this clonotype. The chain has TRBV7-9 and TRBJ2-7, with a possible D match to TRBD1 (6 bases). Trimming stripped 6 bases from V and 6 bases from J, with 12 bases between. Germline CDR1 and CDR2: SEHNR and FQNEAQ (reference sequence). This CDR3 contains 12 residues. The DNA for the CDR3 is TGTGCCAGCAGGGGGGCAGGGCTCGAGCAGTACTTC. It specifies CASRGAGLEQYF.

Remarks on this clonotype: In this CDR3 the conserved last residue, phenylalanine or tryptophan, is missing, so a read error is likely. This sequence joins TRBV5-1 and TRBJ2-7; maybe TRBD1 (5 bases). V was cut by 4 bases and J by 2 bases, with 13 bases left in between. This CDR3 has 14 residues. Germline V gene lookup returns CDR1 SGHRS and CDR2 YFSETQ. This CDR3 reads CASSPNRSPYEQYS. CDR3 DNA sequence: TGCGCCAGCAGCCCCAACAGGTCCCCCTACGAGCAGTACTCC.